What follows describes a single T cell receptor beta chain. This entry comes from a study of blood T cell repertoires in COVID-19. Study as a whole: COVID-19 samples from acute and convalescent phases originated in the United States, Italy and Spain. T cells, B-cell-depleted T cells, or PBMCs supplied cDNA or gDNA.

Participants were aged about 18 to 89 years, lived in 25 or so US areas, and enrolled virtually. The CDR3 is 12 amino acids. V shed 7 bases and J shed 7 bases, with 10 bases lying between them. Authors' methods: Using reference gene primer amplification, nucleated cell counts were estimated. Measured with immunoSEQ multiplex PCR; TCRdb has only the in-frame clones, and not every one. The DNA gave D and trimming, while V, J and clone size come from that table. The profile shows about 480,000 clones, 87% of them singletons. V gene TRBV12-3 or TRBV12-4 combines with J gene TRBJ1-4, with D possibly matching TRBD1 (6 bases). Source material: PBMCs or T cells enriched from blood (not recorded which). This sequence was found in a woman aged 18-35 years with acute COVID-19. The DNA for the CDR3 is TGTGCCAGCAAGGGGGGGCGTGAAAAACTGTTTTTT. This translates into CASKGGREKLFF.